This TCR beta chain emerged from a study of tumour-infiltrating T cells in Burkitt lymphoma. In the study overall: Repertoire clonality predicted overall and progression-free survival.

TCRdb keeps only in-frame clones here, not all; method: immunoSEQ multiplex PCR. The profile shows more than 12,000 clones, roughly 80% of them singletons. CDR3 length: 17 residues. Trimming removed 2 bases from V and 9 bases from J; junction bases left unmatched: 9. CDR1 and CDR2 (germline): LGHNA, YNFKEQ. This sequence originates from a human donor with diffuse large B-cell lymphoma. Material for sequencing was tumor tissue. The chain couples TRBV4-2 to TRBJ2-1, with 14 bases fitting TRBD2. The CDR3 region has the DNA TGTGCCAGCAGCCAATCCCGCCCGGGACTAGCGGGAGTTGAGCAGTTCTTC. Encoded protein: CASSQSRPGLAGVEQFF.